This TCR beta chain appears in the sequencing data of a study of blood T cell repertoires in COVID-19. About the study: PBMCs, B-cell-depleted T cells, or T cells provided the cDNA or gDNA that made up the material.

Germline CDR1 reads MNHNS; CDR2 reads SASEGT. The V and J ends lost 2 bases and 0 bases respectively, with 14 bases between them. The CDR3 spans 17 residues. Method: immunoSEQ multiplex PCR; TCRdb's copy keeps in-frame clones and lacks some. The sample has 300,000 to 400,000 clones, around 86% seen once; the top ten hold about 6%. The Seattle patients joined while their infection was active and were tracked longitudinally afterward. The J gene is TRBJ1-5, the V gene TRBV6-1; D not certain. The TCR sequence derives from a woman between 45 and 60 years old with COVID-19, enrolled during active disease. Sequencing was done on a sample of peripheral blood. The CDR3 sequence: CASSEFPVNYSNQPQHF. CDR3 DNA sequence: TGTGCCAGCAGTGAATTTCCAGTTAATTATAGCAATCAGCCCCAGCATTTT.